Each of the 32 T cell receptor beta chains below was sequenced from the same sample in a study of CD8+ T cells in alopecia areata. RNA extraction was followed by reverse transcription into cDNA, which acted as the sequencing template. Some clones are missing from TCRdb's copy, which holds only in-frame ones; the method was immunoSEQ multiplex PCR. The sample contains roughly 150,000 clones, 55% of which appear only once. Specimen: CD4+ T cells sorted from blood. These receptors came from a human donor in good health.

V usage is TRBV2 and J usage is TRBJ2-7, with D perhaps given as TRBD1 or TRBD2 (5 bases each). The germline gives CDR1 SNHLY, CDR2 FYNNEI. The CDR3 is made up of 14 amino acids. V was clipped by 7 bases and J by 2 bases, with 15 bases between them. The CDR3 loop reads CASTGARLPYEQYF. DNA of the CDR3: TGTGCCAGCACCGGGGCTCGGCTGCCCTACGAGCAGTACTTC.

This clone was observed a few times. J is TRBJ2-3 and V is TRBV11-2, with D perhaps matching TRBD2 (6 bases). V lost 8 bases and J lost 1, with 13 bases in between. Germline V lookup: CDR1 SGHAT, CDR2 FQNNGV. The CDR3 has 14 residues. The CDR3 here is CASGRGRGTDTQYF. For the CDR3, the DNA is TGTGCCAGCGGGCGGGGCCGGGGCACAGATACGCAGTATTTT.

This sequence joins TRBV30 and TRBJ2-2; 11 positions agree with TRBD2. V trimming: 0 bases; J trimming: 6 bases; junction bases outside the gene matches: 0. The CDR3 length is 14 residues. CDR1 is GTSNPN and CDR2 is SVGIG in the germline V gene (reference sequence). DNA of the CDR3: TGTGCCTGGAGTGTACTAGCGGGAGCCGGGGAGCTGTTTTTT. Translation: CAWSVLAGAGELFF. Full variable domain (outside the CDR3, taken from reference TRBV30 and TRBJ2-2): SQTIHQWPATLVQPVGSPLSLECTVEGTSNPNLYWYRQAAGRGLQLLFYSVGIGQISSEVPQNLSASRPQDRQFILSSKKLLLSDSGFYLCAWSVLAGAGELFFGEGSRLTVL.

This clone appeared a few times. The CDR3 DNA follows: TGTGCCAGCAGCGTAGTTGGAGAGACCCAGTACTTC. Encoded protein: CASSVVGETQYF. The J gene is TRBJ2-5, the V gene TRBV9, with D hard to call. Trimming shortened V by 0 bases and J by 4 bases, and 4 bases separated the two germline ends. In germline, CDR1 is SGDLS, CDR2 YYNGEE. This CDR3 is built from 12 residues.

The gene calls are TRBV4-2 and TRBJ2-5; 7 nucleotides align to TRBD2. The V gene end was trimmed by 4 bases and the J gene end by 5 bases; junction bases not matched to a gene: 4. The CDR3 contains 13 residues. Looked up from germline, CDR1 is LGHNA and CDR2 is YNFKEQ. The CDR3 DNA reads TGTGCCAGCAGCCCTGCGGGAGCGGAGACCCAGTACTTC. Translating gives CASSPAGAETQYF.

The CDR3 loop reads CAISGPGQPPYEQYF. CDR3 sequence (DNA): TGTGCCATCAGTGGACCGGGACAGCCTCCCTACGAGCAGTACTTC. This chain links TRBV10-3 with TRBJ2-7; 7 positions match TRBD1. Germline V gene data show CDR1 as ENHRY and CDR2 as SYGVKD. The CDR3 consists of 15 residues. Unmatched junction bases numbered 8, after V lost 4 bases and J lost 2 bases.

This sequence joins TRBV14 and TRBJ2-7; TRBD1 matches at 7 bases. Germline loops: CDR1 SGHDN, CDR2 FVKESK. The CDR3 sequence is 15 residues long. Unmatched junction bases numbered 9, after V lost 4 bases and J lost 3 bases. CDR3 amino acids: CASSRTGDFYYEQYF. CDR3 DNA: TGTGCCAGCAGCCGGACAGGCGATTTTTACTACGAGCAGTACTTC.

This CDR3 reads CASSPGQREADEQFF. Written as DNA, the CDR3 is TGTGCCAGCAGCCCGGGGCAGCGGGAGGCGGATGAGCAGTTCTTC. The chain combines TRBV7-9 with TRBJ2-1; 9 positions match TRBD2. The CDR3 loop spans 15 amino acids. Unmatched junction bases numbered 10, after V lost 5 bases and J lost 8 bases. The V gene's germline CDR1 is SEHNR and CDR2 FQNEAQ (reference sequence).

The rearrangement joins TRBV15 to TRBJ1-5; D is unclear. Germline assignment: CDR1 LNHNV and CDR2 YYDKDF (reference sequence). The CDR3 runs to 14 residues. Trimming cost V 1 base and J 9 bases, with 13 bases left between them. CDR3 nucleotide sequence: TGTGCCACCAGCAGAGTTGGGTCCGAAGTGCCCCAGCATTTT. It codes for CATSRVGSEVPQHF.

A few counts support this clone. The CDR3 nucleotides are TGTGCCAGCAGACGACAGGGGGGTAACACCGGGGAGCTGTTTTTT. Its translation: CASRRQGGNTGELFF. The chain uses TRBV28 and TRBJ2-2, with 9 bases lining up with TRBD1. This CDR3 spans 15 amino acids. Germline-derived CDR1 and CDR2 are MDHEN and SYDVKM. V was pared by 6 bases and J by 2 bases, with 4 bases of the junction left unmatched.

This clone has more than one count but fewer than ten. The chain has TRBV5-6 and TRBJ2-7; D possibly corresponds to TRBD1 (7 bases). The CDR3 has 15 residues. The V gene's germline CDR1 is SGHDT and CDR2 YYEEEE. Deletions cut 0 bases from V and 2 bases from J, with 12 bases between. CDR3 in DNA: TGTGCCAGCAGCTTGGCCAGGGGGGCTCCCTACGAGCAGTACTTC. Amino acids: CASSLARGAPYEQYF.

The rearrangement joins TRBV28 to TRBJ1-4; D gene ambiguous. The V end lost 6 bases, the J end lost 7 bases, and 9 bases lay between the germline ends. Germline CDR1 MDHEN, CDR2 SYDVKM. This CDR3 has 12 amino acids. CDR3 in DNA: TGTGCCAGCAGCCCCTCCCTTGAAAAACTGTTTTTT. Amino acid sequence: CASSPSLEKLFF.

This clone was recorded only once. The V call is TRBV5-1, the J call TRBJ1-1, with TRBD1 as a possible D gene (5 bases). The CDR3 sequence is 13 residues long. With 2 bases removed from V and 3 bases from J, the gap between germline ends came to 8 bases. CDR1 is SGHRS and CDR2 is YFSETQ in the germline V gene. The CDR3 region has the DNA TGCGCCAGCAGCTTCGGGGGTCACACTGAAGCTTTCTTT. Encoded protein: CASSFGGHTEAFF.

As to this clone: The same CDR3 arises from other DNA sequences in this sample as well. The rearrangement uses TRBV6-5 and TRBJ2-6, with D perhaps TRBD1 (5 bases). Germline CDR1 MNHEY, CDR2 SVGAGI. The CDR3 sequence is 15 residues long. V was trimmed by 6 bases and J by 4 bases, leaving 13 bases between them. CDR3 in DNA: TGTGCCAGCAGACCCCAGGGAACCGGGGCCAACGTCCTGACTTTC. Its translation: CASRPQGTGANVLTF.

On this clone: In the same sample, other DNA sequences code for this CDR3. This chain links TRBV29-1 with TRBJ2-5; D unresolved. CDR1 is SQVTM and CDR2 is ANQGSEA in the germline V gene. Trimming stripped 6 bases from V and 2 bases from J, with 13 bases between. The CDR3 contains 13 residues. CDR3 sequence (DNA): TGCAGCGTCAGAACGGGCAAACAAGAGACCCAGTACTTC. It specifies CSVRTGKQETQYF.

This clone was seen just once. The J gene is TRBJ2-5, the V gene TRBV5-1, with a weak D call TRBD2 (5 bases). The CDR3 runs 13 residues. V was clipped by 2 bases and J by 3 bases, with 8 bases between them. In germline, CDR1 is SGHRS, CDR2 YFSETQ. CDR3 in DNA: TGCGCCAGCAGCTTTGGTAGCGAAGAGACCCAGTACTTC. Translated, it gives CASSFGSEETQYF.

This CDR3 reads CSAGANYGYTF. For the CDR3, the DNA is TGCAGCGCTGGAGCTAACTATGGCTACACCTTC. The chain has TRBV29-1 and TRBJ1-2; no reliable D call. The germline gives CDR1 SQVTM, CDR2 ANQGSEA. V was shortened by 7 bases and J by 0 bases, with 6 bases between the two germline ends. The CDR3 contains 11 residues.

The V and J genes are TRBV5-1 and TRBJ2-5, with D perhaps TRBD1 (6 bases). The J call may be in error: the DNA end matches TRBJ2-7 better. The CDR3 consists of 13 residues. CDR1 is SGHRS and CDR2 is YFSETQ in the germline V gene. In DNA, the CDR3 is TGCGCCAGCAGCTTGACAGGGAACTACGAGCAGTACTTC. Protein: CASSLTGNYEQYF.

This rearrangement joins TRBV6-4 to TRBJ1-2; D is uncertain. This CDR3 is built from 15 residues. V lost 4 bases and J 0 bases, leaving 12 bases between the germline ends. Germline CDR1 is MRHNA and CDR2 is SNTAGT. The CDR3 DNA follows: TGTGCCAGCAGTGTGTGGGCAGGAGCTAACTATGGCTACACCTTC. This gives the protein CASSVWAGANYGYTF.

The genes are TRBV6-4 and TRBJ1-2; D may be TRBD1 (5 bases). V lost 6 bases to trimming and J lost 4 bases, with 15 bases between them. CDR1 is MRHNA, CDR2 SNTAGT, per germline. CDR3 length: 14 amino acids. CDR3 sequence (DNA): TGTGCCAGCAGACAAGACAGTGGTAGCTATGGCTACACCTTC. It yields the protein CASRQDSGSYGYTF.

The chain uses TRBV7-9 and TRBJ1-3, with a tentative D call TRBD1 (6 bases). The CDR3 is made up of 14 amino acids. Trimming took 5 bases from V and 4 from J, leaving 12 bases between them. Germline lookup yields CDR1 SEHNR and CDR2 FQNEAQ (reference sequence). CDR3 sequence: CASSRDISGNTIYF. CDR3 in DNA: TGTGCCAGCAGCCGGGACATATCCGGAAACACCATATATTTT.

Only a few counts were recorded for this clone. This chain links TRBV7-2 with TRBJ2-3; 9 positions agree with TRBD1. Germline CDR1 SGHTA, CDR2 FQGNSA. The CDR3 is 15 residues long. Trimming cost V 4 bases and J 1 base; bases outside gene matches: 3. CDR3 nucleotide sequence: TGTGCCAGCAGCTCCCGGGACAGGGGCACAGATACGCAGTATTTT. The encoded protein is CASSSRDRGTDTQYF. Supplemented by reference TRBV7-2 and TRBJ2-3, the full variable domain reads GAGVSQSPSNKVTEKGKDVELRCDPISGHTALYWYRQSLGQGLEFLIYFQGNSAPDKSGLPSDRFSAERTGGSVSTLTIQRTQQEDSAVYLCASSSRDRGTDTQYFGPGTRLTVL.

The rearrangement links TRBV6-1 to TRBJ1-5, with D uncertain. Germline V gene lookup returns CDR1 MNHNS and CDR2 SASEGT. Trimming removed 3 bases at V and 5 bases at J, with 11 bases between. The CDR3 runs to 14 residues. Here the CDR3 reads CASSEVGTYQPQHF. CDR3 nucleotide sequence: TGTGCCAGCAGTGAGGTCGGAACCTATCAGCCCCAGCATTTT.

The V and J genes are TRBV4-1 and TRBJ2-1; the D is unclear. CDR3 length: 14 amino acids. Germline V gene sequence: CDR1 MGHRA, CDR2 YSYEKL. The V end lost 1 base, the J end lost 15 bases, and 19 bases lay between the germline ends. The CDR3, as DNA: TGCGCCAGCAGCCAAGGTGCTCTCCCCCCCATACTGTTCTTC. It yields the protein CASSQGALPPILFF.

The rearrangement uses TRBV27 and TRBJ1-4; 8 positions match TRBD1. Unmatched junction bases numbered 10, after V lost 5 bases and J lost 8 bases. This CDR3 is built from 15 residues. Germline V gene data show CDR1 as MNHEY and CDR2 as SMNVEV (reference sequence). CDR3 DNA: TGTGCCAGCAGTCCCAAACAGGGGGGAGGCGAAAAACTGTTTTTT. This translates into CASSPKQGGGEKLFF.

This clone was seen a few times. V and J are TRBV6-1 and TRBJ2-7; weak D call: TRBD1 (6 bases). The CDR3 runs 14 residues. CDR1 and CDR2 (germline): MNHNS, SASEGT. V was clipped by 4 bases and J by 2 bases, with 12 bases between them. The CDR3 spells CASSVGTLPYEQYF. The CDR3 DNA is TGTGCCAGCAGTGTCGGGACACTTCCCTACGAGCAGTACTTC.

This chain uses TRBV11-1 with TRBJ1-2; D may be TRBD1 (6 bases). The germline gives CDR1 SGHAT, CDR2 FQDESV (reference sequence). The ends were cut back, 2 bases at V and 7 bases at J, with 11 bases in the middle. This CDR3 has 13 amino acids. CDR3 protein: CASSLRGRGGYTF. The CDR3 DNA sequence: TGTGCCAGCAGCTTACGGGGGCGAGGTGGCTACACCTTC.

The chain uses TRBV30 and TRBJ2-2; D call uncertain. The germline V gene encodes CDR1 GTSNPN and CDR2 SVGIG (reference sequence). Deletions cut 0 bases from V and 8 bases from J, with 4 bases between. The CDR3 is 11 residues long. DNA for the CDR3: TGTGCCTGGAGTGTAGGGGGGGAGCTGTTTTTT. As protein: CAWSVGGELFF.

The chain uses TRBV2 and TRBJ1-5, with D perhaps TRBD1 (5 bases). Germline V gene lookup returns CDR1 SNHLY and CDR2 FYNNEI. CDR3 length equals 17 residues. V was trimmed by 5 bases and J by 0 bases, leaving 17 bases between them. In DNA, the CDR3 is TGTGCCAGCAGTCACCCAGGACAATCATATAGCAATCAGCCCCAGCATTTT. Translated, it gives CASSHPGQSYSNQPQHF.

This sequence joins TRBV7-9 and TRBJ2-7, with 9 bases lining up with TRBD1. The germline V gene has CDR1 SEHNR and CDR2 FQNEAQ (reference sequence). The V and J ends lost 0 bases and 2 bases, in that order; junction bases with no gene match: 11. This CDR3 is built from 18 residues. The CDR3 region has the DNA TGTGCCAGCAGCTTAGCGGGCCTTTTCGGACAGGGGACCTACGAGCAGTACTTC. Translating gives CASSLAGLFGQGTYEQYF.

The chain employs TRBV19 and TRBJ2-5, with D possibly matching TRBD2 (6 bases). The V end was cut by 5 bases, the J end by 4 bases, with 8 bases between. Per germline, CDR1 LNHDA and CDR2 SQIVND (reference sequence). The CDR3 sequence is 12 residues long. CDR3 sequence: CASSVGRETQYF. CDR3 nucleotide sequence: TGTGCCAGTAGTGTCGGGAGAGAGACCCAGTACTTC.

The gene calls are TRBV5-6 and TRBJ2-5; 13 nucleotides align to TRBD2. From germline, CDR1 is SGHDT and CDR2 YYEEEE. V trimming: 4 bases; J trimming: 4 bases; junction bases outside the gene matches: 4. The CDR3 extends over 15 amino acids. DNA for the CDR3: TGTGCCAGCAGCGCACTAGCGGGAGGGCGAGAGACCCAGTACTTC. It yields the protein CASSALAGGRETQYF.